This TCR beta chain was identified in a study of T cell responses to AZD1222 COVID-19 vaccine. On this clone: Antigen specificity is unknown.

Repertoires were generated with immunoSEQ multiplex PCR, while TCRdb's copy carries only in-frame clones and drops some. The sample lists around 120,000 clones; less than 90% were seen once. Whole-study results and caveats: The reported proportion of spike-specific TCRs targeting unmutated variant regions was nearly half. Clonal diversity was possibly underestimated; the donors were predominantly white British and more often female. At baseline, seropositivity was found in only a handful of AZD1222 recipients.

Germline CDR1 SGHRS, CDR2 YFSETQ. The CDR3 is 18 residues long. The trim removed 2 bases at V and 0 bases at J, leaving 11 bases unmatched. The chain recombines TRBV5-1 with TRBJ2-1; TRBD2 aligns across 7 bases. The TCR originated in an adult in good health. Specimen: peripheral blood, collected on day 0 of AZD1222 vaccination. CDR3 nucleotide sequence: TGCGCCAGCAGCTTAACGGCTAGCGGCCCCAGCTCCTACAATGAGCAGTTCTTC. Encoded protein: CASSLTASGPSSYNEQFF. Full variable domain (remainder filled in from reference TRBV5-1 and TRBJ2-1): KAGVTQTPRYLIKTRGQQVTLSCSPISGHRSVSWYQQTPGQGLQFLFEYFSETQRNKGNFPGRFSGRQFSNSRSEMNVSTLELGDSALYLCASSLTASGPSSYNEQFFGPGTRLTVL.